These 23 T cell receptor beta chains share one sample of origin, sequenced in a study. TCRdb ran MiXCR on the 5' RACE reads and lists one entry per CDR3 protein. The sample includes about 43,000 distinct CDR3 sequences, roughly 27% of them seen just once. The sample consisted of memory CD4+ T cells sorted from a lymph node. As for subset: memory CD4+ T cells, CD4+CD45RO+CD25-. The receptors stem from a female donor with breast cancer.

The chain links TRBV28 to TRBJ1-3, with 7 bases that match TRBD1. Trimming at V came to 6 bases and at J to 6 bases, leaving 8 bases not matched to a gene. Germline-derived CDR1 and CDR2 are MDHEN and SYDVKM. This CDR3 has 14 amino acids. This CDR3 is CASRAGGTKNTIYF. CDR3 DNA: TGTGCCAGCAGAGCAGGGGGTACTAAAAACACCATATATTTT.

The genes are TRBV4-2 and TRBJ2-5; unclear D gene. With 1 base removed from V and 0 bases from J, the gap between germline ends came to 6 bases. The length of the CDR3 is 14 residues. CDR1 is LGHNA and CDR2 is YNFKEQ in the germline V gene. The CDR3 DNA follows: TGTGCCAGCAGCCAAGGCCCAGACCAAGAGACCCAGTACTTC. This encodes CASSQGPDQETQYF.

The V call is TRBV4-1, the J call TRBJ2-2; D not resolved. Trimming stripped 0 bases from V and 2 bases from J, with 10 bases between. The CDR3 runs 16 residues. The germline V gene encodes CDR1 MGHRA and CDR2 YSYEKL. CDR3: CASSQEGSSNTGELFF. CDR3 in DNA: TGCGCCAGCAGCCAAGAAGGCTCTTCTAACACCGGGGAGCTGTTTTTT.

The J gene is TRBJ1-4, the V gene TRBV9; D not certain. CDR1 and CDR2 (germline): SGDLS, YYNGEE. There are 18 residues in the CDR3. Trimming cost V 0 bases and J 0 bases, with 15 bases left between them. CDR3 protein: CASSVAPAQSSTNEKLFF. The CDR3 nucleotides are TGTGCCAGCAGCGTAGCCCCAGCGCAGAGCTCAACTAATGAAAAACTGTTTTTT.

The rearrangement uses TRBV24-1 and TRBJ2-3; 7 bases agree with TRBD1. CDR3 size: 13 residues. The V gene end was trimmed by 8 bases and the J gene end by 3 bases; junction bases not matched to a gene: 4. Germline V lookup: CDR1 KGHDR, CDR2 SFDVKD. In DNA form, the CDR3 reads TGTGCCACCACGACAGGGAGTACAGATACGCAGTATTTT. Its translation is CATTTGSTDTQYF.

Turning to this clonotype: Germline is not matched at one junction end, which may reflect a read error. The V gene is TRBV5-1, the J gene TRBJ2-2, with D unclear. The length of the CDR3 is 15 residues. CDR1 and CDR2 (germline): SGHRS, YFSETQ. The CDR3 DNA sequence: TGCGCCGGCAGCTTGGACGGTAGAAACACCGGGGAGCTGTTTTTT. Its protein is CAGSLDGRNTGELFF.

This clonotype was detected many times. V is TRBV20-1 and J is TRBJ2-1; 9 bases line up with TRBD1. Germline-derived CDR1 and CDR2 are DFQATT and SNEGSKA (reference sequence). This CDR3 is 16 amino acids long. Trimming cost V 1 base and J 9 bases; bases outside gene matches: 13. The CDR3 sequence: CSARVRGTGPSAEQFF. The CDR3 DNA sequence: TGCAGTGCTAGAGTTAGAGGGACAGGGCCCTCGGCTGAGCAGTTCTTC.

This chain connects TRBV18 to TRBJ1-5; no reliable D call. Trimming left V 4 bases short and J 9 bases short, with 13 bases between. The CDR3 is made up of 13 amino acids. Germline V gene lookup returns CDR1 KGHSH and CDR2 LQKENI. The CDR3 DNA follows: TGTGCCAGCTCACTAACCACGGAAGGGCCCCAGCATTTT. It codes for CASSLTTEGPQHF.

The genes are TRBV30 and TRBJ2-7; D gene unclear. This CDR3 contains 11 residues. Trimming removed 5 bases from V and 2 bases from J, with 7 bases in between. CDR1 and CDR2 from the germline V gene are GTSNPN and SVGIG (reference sequence). The CDR3 DNA reads as TGTGCCTGGGGGGTAGCCTACGAGCAGTACTTC. Its protein product is CAWGVAYEQYF.

A note on this clonotype: At one of its ends the junction is not consistent with the germline gene, which may arise from a read error. The V gene is TRBV12-3 or TRBV12-4, the J gene TRBJ2-7; TRBD1 matches at 7 bases. The CDR3 consists of 14 residues. The CDR3 is CTSSPRDSSYEQYF. The CDR3 bases are TGTACCAGCAGTCCAAGGGACAGCTCCTACGAGCAGTACTTC.

This clonotype has more than one count but fewer than ten. V is TRBV9 and J is TRBJ1-1; D unclear. Trimming took off 0 bases at V and 8 bases at J, with 14 bases between the two ends. Germline loops: CDR1 SGDLS, CDR2 YYNGEE. The CDR3 spans 14 residues. The CDR3 region is CASSVGPPGREAFF. CDR3 DNA: TGTGCCAGCAGCGTAGGACCACCGGGAAGGGAAGCTTTCTTT.

This clonotype showed up just a few times. The chain links TRBV7-3 to TRBJ2-2; the D gene is possibly TRBD2 (6 bases). Germline V lookup: CDR1 SGHTA, CDR2 FQGTGA. CDR3 length: 14 amino acids. Trimming removed 5 bases at V and 6 bases at J, with 13 bases between. The CDR3 loop is CASSRGTVAGELFF. The CDR3, as DNA: TGTGCCAGCAGCCGCGGGACTGTGGCCGGGGAGCTGTTTTTT.

The V gene is TRBV7-6, the J gene TRBJ2-1, with 8 bases identical to TRBD2. Germline CDR1 and CDR2: SGHVS and FNYEAQ. V lost 5 bases to trimming and J lost 6 bases; unmatched junction nucleotides: 12. The length of the CDR3 is 16 residues. The DNA of the CDR3 is TGTGCCAGCAGCACCTTAGCGGGACGACGGGGCAATGAGCAGTTCTTC. Protein: CASSTLAGRRGNEQFF.

A few counts support this clonotype. The chain has TRBV3-1 and TRBJ2-6; D not resolved. This CDR3 is 15 amino acids long. In germline, CDR1 is LGHDT, CDR2 YNNKEL (reference sequence). Trimming removed 3 bases at V and 4 bases at J, with 10 bases between. CDR3 sequence reads: CASSQDGTGANVLTF. The CDR3 region has the DNA TGTGCCAGCAGCCAGGATGGTACCGGGGCCAACGTCCTGACTTTC.

This clonotype came up a few times. V usage is TRBV29-1 and J usage is TRBJ1-2; D may be TRBD1 (5 bases). The CDR3 is made up of 15 amino acids. Trimming shortened V by 0 bases and J by 3 bases, and 14 bases separated the two germline ends. The germline V gene encodes CDR1 SQVTM and CDR2 ANQGSEA. DNA for the CDR3: TGCAGCGTTGAAGATCTAACAGGAACGTACTATGGCTACACCTTC. Translated, it gives CSVEDLTGTYYGYTF.

This rearrangement joins TRBV9 to TRBJ1-5; 7 bases are shared with TRBD1. The CDR3 is 14 residues long. Germline V gene lookup returns CDR1 SGDLS and CDR2 YYNGEE. The V gene end was trimmed by 3 bases and the J gene end by 6 bases; junction bases not matched to a gene: 6. The CDR3 DNA follows: TGTGCCAGCAGCGACGGGACAGATTTTCAGCCCCAGCATTTT. This encodes CASSDGTDFQPQHF.

This clonotype turned up a few times. At one end, the junction sequence differs from germline, possibly due to a read error. This sequence joins TRBV20-1 and TRBJ1-1; no firm D call. This CDR3 contains 13 residues. Germline-derived CDR1 and CDR2 are DFQATT and SNEGSKA (reference sequence). CDR3 sequence reads: CRAIKDVNTEAFF. The CDR3 DNA sequence: TGCAGGGCTATTAAGGATGTAAACACTGAAGCTTTCTTT.

This chain joins TRBV6-6 and TRBJ2-5; D perhaps matches TRBD2 (5 bases). The CDR3 is 13 amino acids. Per germline, CDR1 MNHNY and CDR2 SVGAGI (reference sequence). V lost 2 bases, J lost 6 bases, and 10 bases lay in between. The CDR3 here is CASSYLRGQTQYF. CDR3 DNA sequence: TGTGCCAGCAGTTACCTACGGGGTCAGACCCAGTACTTC.

This clonotype was counted once. The chain uses TRBV5-1 and TRBJ2-2; 7 bases line up with TRBD1. The CDR3 covers 15 residues. Germline CDR1 and CDR2: SGHRS and YFSETQ. Trimming removed 4 bases from V and 4 bases from J; junction bases left unmatched: 7. CDR3 loop: CASSRGQAGTGELFF. The CDR3 DNA follows: TGCGCCAGCAGCCGAGGACAGGCGGGCACCGGGGAGCTGTTTTTT.

In regard to this clonotype: One base away lies a much larger clone, so this may be a sequencing read error. This chain connects TRBV5-1 to TRBJ2-1; tentatively, D is TRBD2 (5 bases). The CDR3 loop spans 15 amino acids. From germline, CDR1 is SGHRS and CDR2 YFSETQ. The CDR3 protein is CANSFRGSSYNEQFF. In DNA form, the CDR3 reads TGCGCCAACAGCTTCCGGGGAAGCTCCTACAATGAGCAGTTCTTC.

This clonotype has ten or more counts. Here the CDR3 reads CASSVMSVNEQFF. As DNA, the CDR3 is TGTGCCAGCAGCGTCATGAGCGTCAATGAGCAGTTCTTC. The chain is built from TRBV7-3 and TRBJ2-1; D unresolved. From germline, CDR1 is SGHTA and CDR2 FQGTGA. The V gene lost 5 bases and the J gene lost 6 bases, with 11 bases spanning the gap. This CDR3 contains 13 residues. Full variable domain (remainder filled in from reference TRBV7-3 and TRBJ2-1): GAGVSQTPSNKVTEKGKYVELRCDPISGHTALYWYRQSLGQGPEFLIYFQGTGAADDSGLPNDRFFAVRPEGSVSTLKIQRTERGDSAVYLCASSVMSVNEQFFGPGTRLTVL.

CDR3 sequence: CASSSSVAGGNEQFF. The CDR3 DNA follows: TGCGCCAGCAGCTCCTCGGTAGCGGGCGGCAATGAGCAGTTCTTC. The chain links TRBV5-1 to TRBJ2-1, with TRBD2 matching 7 bases. The CDR3 runs 15 residues. V trimming: 3 bases; J trimming: 6 bases; junction bases outside the gene matches: 9. Germline lookup yields CDR1 SGHRS and CDR2 YFSETQ. Supplemented by reference TRBV5-1 and TRBJ2-1, the full variable domain reads KAGVTQTPRYLIKTRGQQVTLSCSPISGHRSVSWYQQTPGQGLQFLFEYFSETQRNKGNFPGRFSGRQFSNSRSEMNVSTLELGDSALYLCASSSSVAGGNEQFFGPGTRLTVL.

This clonotype is categorized as medium-sized. The chain links TRBV28 to TRBJ1-6; perhaps TRBD1 as D (5 bases). V was shortened by 5 bases and J by 7 bases, with 12 bases between the two germline ends. Germline V lookup: CDR1 MDHEN, CDR2 SYDVKM. The CDR3 is 14 residues long. Here the CDR3 reads CASSPRQTNSPLHF. CDR3 nucleotide sequence: TGTGCCAGCAGTCCACGACAGACGAATTCACCCCTCCACTTT.